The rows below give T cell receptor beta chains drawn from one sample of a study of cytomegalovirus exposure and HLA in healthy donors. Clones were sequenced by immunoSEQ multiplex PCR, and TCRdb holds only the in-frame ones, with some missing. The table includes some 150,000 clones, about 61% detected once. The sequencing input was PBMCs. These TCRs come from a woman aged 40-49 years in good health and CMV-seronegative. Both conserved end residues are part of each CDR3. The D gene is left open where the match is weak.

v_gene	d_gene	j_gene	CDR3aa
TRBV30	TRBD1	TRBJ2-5	CAWRGGRGRGETQYF
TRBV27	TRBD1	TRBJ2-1	CASTPRTGYNEQFF
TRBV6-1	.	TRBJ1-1	CASSEAAWTEAFF
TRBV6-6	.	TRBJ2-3	CASSLWGPRTTDTQYF
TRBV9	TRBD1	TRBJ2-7	CASSVGDRSTYEQYF
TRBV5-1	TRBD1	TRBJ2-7	CASSLQGTMNEQYF
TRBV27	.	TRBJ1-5	CASSHFYSNQPQHF
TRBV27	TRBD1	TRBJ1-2	CASSFQNPGQGRGGYTF
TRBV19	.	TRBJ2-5	CASSTTGWVRETQYF
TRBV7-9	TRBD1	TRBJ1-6	CASSLGGLRQGNSPLHF
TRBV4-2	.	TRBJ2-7	CASSQGGSTFYEQYF
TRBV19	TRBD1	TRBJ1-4	CASSIRHRGTNEKLFF
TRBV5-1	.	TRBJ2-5	CASSRLTTETQYF
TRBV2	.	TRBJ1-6	CASSGEGNSPLHF
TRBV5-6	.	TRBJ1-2	CASSLGQDNYGYTF
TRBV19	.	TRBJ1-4	CASSIGMGDEKLFF
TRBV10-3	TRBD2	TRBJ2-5	CAISEGTASGGQETQYF
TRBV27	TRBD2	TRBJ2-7	CASSSRLAGPIGEQYF
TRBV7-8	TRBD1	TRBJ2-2	CASSAGQGYTGELFF
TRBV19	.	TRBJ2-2	CASSMNRVRAGELFF
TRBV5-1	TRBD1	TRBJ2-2	CASSPGTGDTGELFF
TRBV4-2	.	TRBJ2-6	CASSPSPGRLSGANVLTF
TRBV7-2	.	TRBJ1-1	CASSVKGVGEAFF
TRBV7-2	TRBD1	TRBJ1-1	CASSLALRQGRTEAFF
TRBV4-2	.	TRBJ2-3	CASSQGPPGQPDTQYF
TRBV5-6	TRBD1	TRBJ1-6	CASSLEGTGYSPLHF
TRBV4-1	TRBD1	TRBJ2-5	CASSRITGDQETQYF
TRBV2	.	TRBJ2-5	CASRDDRETQYF
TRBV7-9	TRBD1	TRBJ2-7	CASSPGQGVYNEQYF
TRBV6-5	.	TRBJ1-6	CASRLLLWTGSPLHF
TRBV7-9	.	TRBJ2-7	CASSPVGQGGHEQYF
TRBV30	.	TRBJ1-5	CAWSVRGNQPQHF
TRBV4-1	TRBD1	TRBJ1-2	CASSQDTSTGVGGYTF
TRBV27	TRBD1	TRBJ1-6	CGAKGTAYNSPLHF
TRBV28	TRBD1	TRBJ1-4	CASSLHGTVNEKLFF
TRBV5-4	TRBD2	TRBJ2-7	CASSLGGLAGLSSYEQYF
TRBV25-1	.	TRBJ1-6	CASSEWALDSHNSPLHF
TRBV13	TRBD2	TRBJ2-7	CASSLVGTSLLVNEQYF
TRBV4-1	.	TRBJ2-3	CASSLGGPYPPDTQYF
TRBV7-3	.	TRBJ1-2	CASSLTGGANYGYTF
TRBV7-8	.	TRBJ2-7	CASSLRDRSRPSSYEQYF
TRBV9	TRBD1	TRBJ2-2	CASSLTGPTGELFF
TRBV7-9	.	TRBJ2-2	CASSSISRTPGFGELFF
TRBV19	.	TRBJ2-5	CASTLDGETQYF
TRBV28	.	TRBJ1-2	CATPGPRGGNYGYTF
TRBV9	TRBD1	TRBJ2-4	CASSARDRGNIQYF
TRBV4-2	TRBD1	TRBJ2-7	CASSQEDRLTGVNPYEQYF